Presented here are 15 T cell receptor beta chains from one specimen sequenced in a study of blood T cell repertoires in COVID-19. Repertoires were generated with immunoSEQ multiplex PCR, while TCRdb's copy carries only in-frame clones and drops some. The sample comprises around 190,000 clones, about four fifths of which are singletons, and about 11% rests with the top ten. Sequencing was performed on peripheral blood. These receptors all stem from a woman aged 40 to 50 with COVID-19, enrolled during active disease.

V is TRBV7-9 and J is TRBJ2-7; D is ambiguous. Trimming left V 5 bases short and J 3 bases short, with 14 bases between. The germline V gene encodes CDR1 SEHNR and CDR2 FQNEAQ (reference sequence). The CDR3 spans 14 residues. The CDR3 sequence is CASSPPGLGYEQYV. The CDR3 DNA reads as TGTGCCAGCAGCCCACCCGGGTTGGGCTACGAGCAGTACGTC.

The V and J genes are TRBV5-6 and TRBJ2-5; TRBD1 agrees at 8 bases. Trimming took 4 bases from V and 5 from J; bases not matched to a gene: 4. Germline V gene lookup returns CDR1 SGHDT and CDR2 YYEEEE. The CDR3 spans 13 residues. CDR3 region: CASSRDRGETQYF. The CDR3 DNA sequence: TGTGCCAGCAGCAGAGACAGGGGTGAGACCCAGTACTTC.

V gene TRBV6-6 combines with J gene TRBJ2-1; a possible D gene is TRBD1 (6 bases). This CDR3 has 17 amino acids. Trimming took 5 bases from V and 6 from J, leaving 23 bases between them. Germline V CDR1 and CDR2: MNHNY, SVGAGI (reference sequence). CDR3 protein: CASSPDRVGGTSNEQFF. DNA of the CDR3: TGTGCCAGCAGTCCCGACCGAGTTGGGGGCACTTCCAATGAGCAGTTCTTC.

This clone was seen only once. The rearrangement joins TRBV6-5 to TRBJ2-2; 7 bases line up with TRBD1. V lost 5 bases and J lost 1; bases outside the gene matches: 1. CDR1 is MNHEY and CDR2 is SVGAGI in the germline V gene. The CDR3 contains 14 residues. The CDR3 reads CASSRTGNTGELFF. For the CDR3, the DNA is TGTGCCAGCAGTCGGACAGGGAACACCGGGGAGCTGTTTTTT.

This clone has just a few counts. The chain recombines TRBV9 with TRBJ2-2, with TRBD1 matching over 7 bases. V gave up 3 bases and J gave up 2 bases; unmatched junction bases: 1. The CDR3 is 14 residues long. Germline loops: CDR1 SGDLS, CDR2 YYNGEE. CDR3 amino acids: CASSGDSNTGELFF. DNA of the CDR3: TGTGCCAGCAGCGGGGACAGTAACACCGGGGAGCTGTTTTTT.

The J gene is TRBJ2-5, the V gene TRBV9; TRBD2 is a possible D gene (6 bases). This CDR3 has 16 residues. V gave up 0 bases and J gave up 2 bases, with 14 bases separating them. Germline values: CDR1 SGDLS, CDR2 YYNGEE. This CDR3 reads CASSVAGRGRQETQYF. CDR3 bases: TGTGCCAGCAGCGTAGCTGGGCGGGGACGACAAGAGACCCAGTACTTC.

CDR3 sequence: CASSLAGDRTDTQYF. The CDR3 DNA is TGCGCCAGCAGCTTGGCGGGAGATCGCACAGATACGCAGTATTTT. This chain joins TRBV5-1 and TRBJ2-3, with D possibly TRBD2 on 6 matching bases. Germline V CDR1 and CDR2: SGHRS, YFSETQ. CDR3 size: 15 residues. V lost 0 bases to trimming and J lost 1 base, with 9 bases between them.

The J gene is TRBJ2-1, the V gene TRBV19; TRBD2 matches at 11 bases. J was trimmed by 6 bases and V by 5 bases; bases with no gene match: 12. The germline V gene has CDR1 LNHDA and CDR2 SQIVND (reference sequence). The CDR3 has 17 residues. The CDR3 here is CASSLPRTSGYRNEQFF. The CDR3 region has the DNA TGTGCCAGTAGTCTACCCCGGACTAGCGGGTACCGCAATGAGCAGTTCTTC. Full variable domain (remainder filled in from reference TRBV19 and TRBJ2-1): DGGITQSPKYLFRKEGQNVTLSCEQNLNHDAMYWYRQDPGQGLRLIYYSQIVNDFQKGDIAEGYSVSREKKESFPLTVTSAQKNPTAFYLCASSLPRTSGYRNEQFFGPGTRLTVL.

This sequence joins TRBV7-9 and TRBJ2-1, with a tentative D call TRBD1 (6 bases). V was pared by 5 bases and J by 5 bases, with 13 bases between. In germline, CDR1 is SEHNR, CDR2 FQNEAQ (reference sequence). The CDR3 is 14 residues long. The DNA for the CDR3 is TGTGCCAGCAGCGGAGATGGACAGAACAATGAGCAGTTCTTC. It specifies CASSGDGQNNEQFF.

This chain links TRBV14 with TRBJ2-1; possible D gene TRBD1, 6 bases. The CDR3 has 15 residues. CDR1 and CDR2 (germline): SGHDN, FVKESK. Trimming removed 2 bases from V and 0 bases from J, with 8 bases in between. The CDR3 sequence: CASSQTGSSYNEQFF. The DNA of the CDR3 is TGTGCCAGCAGCCAAACAGGGAGCTCCTACAATGAGCAGTTCTTC.

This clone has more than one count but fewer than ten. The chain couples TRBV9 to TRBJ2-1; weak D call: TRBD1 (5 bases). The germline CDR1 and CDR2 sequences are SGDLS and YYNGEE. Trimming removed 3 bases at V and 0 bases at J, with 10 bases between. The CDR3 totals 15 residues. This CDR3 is CASSADSYSYNEQFF. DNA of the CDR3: TGTGCCAGCAGCGCCGACAGCTACTCCTACAATGAGCAGTTCTTC.

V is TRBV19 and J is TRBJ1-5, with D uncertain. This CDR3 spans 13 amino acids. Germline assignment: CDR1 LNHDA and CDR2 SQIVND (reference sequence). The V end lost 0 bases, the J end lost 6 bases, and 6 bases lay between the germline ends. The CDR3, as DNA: TGTGCCAGTAGTATAGATAGCGGTCAGCCCCAGCATTTT. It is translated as CASSIDSGQPQHF.

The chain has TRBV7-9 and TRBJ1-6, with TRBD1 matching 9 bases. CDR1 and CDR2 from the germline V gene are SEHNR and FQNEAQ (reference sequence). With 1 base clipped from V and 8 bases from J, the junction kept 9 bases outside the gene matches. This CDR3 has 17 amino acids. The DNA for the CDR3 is TGTGCCAGCAGCTTAGTATCGTCCGGGACAGGGTATTCACCCCTCCACTTT. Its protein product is CASSLVSSGTGYSPLHF.

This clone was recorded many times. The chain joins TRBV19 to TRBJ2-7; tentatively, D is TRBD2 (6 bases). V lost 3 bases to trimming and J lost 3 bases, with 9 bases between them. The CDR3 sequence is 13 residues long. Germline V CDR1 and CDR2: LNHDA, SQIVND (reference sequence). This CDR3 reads CASSIPGLYEQYF. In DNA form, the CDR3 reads TGTGCCAGTAGTATCCCGGGACTCTACGAGCAGTACTTC.

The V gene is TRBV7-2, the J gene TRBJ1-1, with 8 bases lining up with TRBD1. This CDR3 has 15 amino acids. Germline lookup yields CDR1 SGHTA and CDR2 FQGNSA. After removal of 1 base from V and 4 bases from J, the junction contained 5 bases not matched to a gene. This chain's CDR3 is CASSLVQGGSTEAFF. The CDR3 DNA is TGTGCCAGCAGCTTAGTACAGGGGGGAAGCACTGAAGCTTTCTTT.